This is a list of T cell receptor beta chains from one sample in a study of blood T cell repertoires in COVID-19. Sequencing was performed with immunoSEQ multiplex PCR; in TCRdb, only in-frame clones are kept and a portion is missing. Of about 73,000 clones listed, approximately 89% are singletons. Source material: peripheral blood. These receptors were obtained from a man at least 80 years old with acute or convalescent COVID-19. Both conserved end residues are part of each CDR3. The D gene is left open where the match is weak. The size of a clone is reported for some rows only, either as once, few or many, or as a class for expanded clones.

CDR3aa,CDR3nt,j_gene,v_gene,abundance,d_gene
CASSLDSSYNEQFF,TGTGCCAGCAGTCTGGACTCCTCCTACAATGAGCAGTTCTTC,TRBJ2-1,TRBV7-2,.,.
CASSVGTAEAFF,TGTGCCAGCAGCGTCGGGACAGCCGAAGCTTTCTTT,TRBJ1-1,TRBV7-9,once,TRBD1
CASSRDRATDTQYF,TGTGCCAGTAGCCGGGACAGGGCCACAGATACGCAGTATTTT,TRBJ2-3,TRBV19,.,TRBD1
CASSELGANYGYTF,TGTGCCAGCAGTGAATTAGGAGCTAACTATGGCTACACCTTC,TRBJ1-2,TRBV2,.,.
CASSQGGGPADPDNEQFF,TGTGCCAGCAGCCAAGGAGGGGGCCCAGCGGACCCAGACAATGAGCAGTTCTTC,TRBJ2-1,TRBV3-1/TRBV3-2,once,TRBD1
CASSPGTGGNQPQHF,TGTGCCAGCAGCCCAGGGACAGGGGGCAATCAGCCCCAGCATTTT,TRBJ1-5,TRBV9,few,TRBD1
CASSLRTSGGATEQYF,TGTGCCAGCAGCCTACGGACTAGCGGGGGGGCCACCGAGCAGTACTTC,TRBJ2-7,TRBV5-6,.,TRBD2
CASSYRQGDNSPLHF,TGTGCCAGCAGTTACAGGCAGGGGGATAATTCACCCCTCCACTTT,TRBJ1-6,TRBV6-8,.,TRBD1
CASVDRRNTEAFF,TGTGCCAGTGTGGACAGGAGGAACACTGAAGCTTTCTTT,TRBJ1-1,TRBV19,.,TRBD1
CASSLNSGMYNEQFF,TGTGCCAGCAGCTTAAATAGCGGAATGTACAATGAGCAGTTCTTC,TRBJ2-1,TRBV11-3,.,.
CASSISGGNYGYTF,TGTGCCAGTAGTATATCAGGGGGGAACTATGGCTACACCTTC,TRBJ1-2,TRBV19,few,TRBD1
CASGLVLGGSSYNEQFF,TGTGCTAGTGGTTTGGTTCTAGGTGGGAGCTCCTACAATGAGCAGTTCTTC,TRBJ2-1,TRBV12-5,.,.
CASSSGLLAATDTQYF,TGCGCCAGCAGCTCGGGATTACTAGCGGCGACAGATACGCAGTATTTT,TRBJ2-3,TRBV5-1,.,TRBD2
CASSQDGERGVYNEQFF,TGTGCCAGCAGCCAAGATGGCGAACGGGGGGTCTACAATGAGCAGTTCTTC,TRBJ2-1,TRBV4-2,once,TRBD2
CASSFGRAPGMKLFF,TGTGCCAGCAGCTTCGGACGGGCGCCGGGGATGAAACTGTTTTTT,TRBJ1-4,TRBV5-6,.,.
CATSETSGGAGETQYF,TGTGCCACCAGTGAGACTAGCGGGGGGGCAGGTGAGACCCAGTACTTC,TRBJ2-5,TRBV24-1,.,TRBD2
CASTPTGQGPNTIYF,TGCGCCAGCACTCCGACAGGACAGGGGCCAAACACCATATATTTT,TRBJ1-3,TRBV5-1,.,TRBD1
CASSLLIPGQSSGNTIYF,TGCGCCAGCAGCTTGCTTATTCCGGGACAGAGCTCTGGAAACACCATATATTTT,TRBJ1-3,TRBV5-1,.,TRBD1
CASSPAPGDNYGYTF,TGTGCCAGCTCTCCCGCCCCCGGAGACAACTATGGCTACACCTTC,TRBJ1-2,TRBV18,.,.
CASSLNPAGVNTGELFF,TGTGCCAGCAGCTTAAACCCGGCGGGGGTGAACACCGGGGAGCTGTTTTTT,TRBJ2-2,TRBV7-3,few,TRBD2
CASSLTGGSGNTIYF,TGTGCCAGCTCACTTACAGGGGGCTCTGGAAACACCATATATTTT,TRBJ1-3,TRBV18,.,TRBD1
CASSQTENTEAFF,TGTGCCAGCAGCCAAACAGAGAACACTGAAGCTTTCTTT,TRBJ1-1,TRBV7-8,.,.
CASSGATGINEAFF,TGCGCCAGCAGCGGGGCGACAGGGATCAACGAAGCTTTCTTT,TRBJ1-1,TRBV5-1,.,TRBD1
CASSTGSYNQPQHF,TGTGCCAGTAGTACAGGCAGTTACAATCAGCCCCAGCATTTT,TRBJ1-5,TRBV19,.,.
CASSLGTVTYEQYF,TGTGCCAGCAGCTTAGGCACAGTCACCTACGAGCAGTACTTC,TRBJ2-7,TRBV7-8,.,.
CAWSVYLGPNTGELFF,TGTGCCTGGAGCGTTTACCTTGGCCCGAACACCGGGGAGCTGTTTTTT,TRBJ2-2,TRBV30,.,.
CASSQDRRVWGQRETQYF,TGCGCCAGCAGCCAAGATAGGAGGGTTTGGGGCCAAAGGGAGACCCAGTACTTC,TRBJ2-5,TRBV4-1,.,.
CASSLPAGEPQHF,TGTGCCAGCAGTTTACCAGCGGGGGAGCCCCAGCATTTT,TRBJ1-5,TRBV12-3/TRBV12-4,.,.
CAWSEEYQPQHF,TGTGCCTGGAGTGAAGAGTATCAGCCCCAGCATTTT,TRBJ1-5,TRBV30,once,.
CASSTLTGGTYEQYF,TGTGCCAGTAGTACCCTGACAGGGGGTACCTACGAGCAGTACTTC,TRBJ2-7,TRBV19,.,TRBD1
CATSDLSGSGANVLTF,TGTGCCACCAGTGATTTGTCCGGGTCTGGGGCCAACGTCCTGACTTTC,TRBJ2-6,TRBV24-1,.,.
CATSRDRYNEQFF,TGTGCCACCAGCAGAGATCGCTACAATGAGCAGTTCTTC,TRBJ2-1,TRBV15,once,.
CASSAGYEQFF,TGTGCCAGCAGTGCGGGGTATGAGCAGTTCTTC,TRBJ2-1,TRBV2,.,.
CASSEWGGGNTIYF,TGTGCCAGCAGTGAATGGGGGGGAGGCAACACCATATATTTT,TRBJ1-3,TRBV2,.,.
CASSRFTIAGPTQFF,TGTGCCAGCAGCAGATTTACTATAGCGGGACCAACACAGTTCTTC,TRBJ2-1,TRBV5-6,.,TRBD2
CASSRMQGMNTEAFF,TGTGCCAGCAGCCGCATGCAGGGAATGAACACTGAAGCTTTCTTT,TRBJ1-1,TRBV11-2,.,.
CASSYQDSSVGDTQYF,TGTGCCAGCAGTTACCAAGACAGTTCGGTTGGGGATACGCAGTATTTT,TRBJ2-3,TRBV6-5,.,.
CSASPGGNTIYF,TGCAGTGCTAGTCCGGGTGGAAACACCATATATTTT,TRBJ1-3,TRBV20-1,.,.
CASSPYPGHISGANVLTF,TGTGCCAGCAGCCCTTACCCGGGACATATCTCTGGGGCCAACGTCCTGACTTTC,TRBJ2-6,TRBV7-3,.,.
CAWDTSPRGQFF,TGTGCCTGGGATACTAGCCCTAGGGGGCAGTTCTTC,TRBJ2-1,TRBV30,.,.
CASSQEPWEAGSNGKTQYF,TGTGCCAGCAGCCAAGAACCCTGGGAAGCGGGTAGTAATGGAAAGACCCAGTACTTC,TRBJ2-5,TRBV3-1/TRBV3-2,.,.
CASRSLAGEAKTQYF,TGTGCCAGCAGATCCCTAGCGGGAGAGGCTAAGACCCAGTACTTC,TRBJ2-5,TRBV6-5,.,TRBD2
CASSFGGTGGYEQYF,TGTGCCAGCAGCTTTGGCGGGACAGGGGGCTACGAGCAGTACTTC,TRBJ2-7,TRBV3-1/TRBV3-2,.,TRBD1
CASRKPGTGGSEQYF,TGTGCCAGCAGGAAGCCCGGGACAGGGGGGAGCGAGCAGTACTTC,TRBJ2-7,TRBV7-3,.,TRBD1
CASTEGGGYTF,TGTGCCAGTACCGAGGGGGGGGGCTACACCTTC,TRBJ1-2,TRBV19,.,.
CASRQNSNQPQHF,TGTGCCAGCAGGCAAAATAGCAATCAGCCCCAGCATTTT,TRBJ1-5,TRBV19,.,.
CASSEYPTGAKPNSPLHF,TGTGCCAGCAGTGAATATCCGACAGGGGCGAAACCGAATTCACCCCTCCACTTT,TRBJ1-6,TRBV25-1,.,TRBD1
CASSEGPYSNQPQHF,TGTGCCAGCAGTGAAGGGCCTTATAGCAATCAGCCCCAGCATTTT,TRBJ1-5,TRBV25-1,.,.
CASSSKVGEQFF,TGTGCCAGCAGTAGCAAGGTCGGTGAGCAGTTCTTC,TRBJ2-1,TRBV5-4,.,.
CSASVARGDTEAFF,TGCAGTGCTAGTGTTGCCAGGGGAGATACTGAAGCTTTCTTT,TRBJ1-1,TRBV20-1,.,.
CASSADRGGTEAFF,TGTGCCAGCAGCGCAGACAGGGGGGGCACTGAAGCTTTCTTT,TRBJ1-1,TRBV11-2,once,TRBD1
CASSFRWTGRSSPLHF,TGTGCCAGCAGTTTCAGATGGACGGGGAGGAGTTCACCCCTCCACTTT,TRBJ1-6,TRBV28,.,.
CASDKGLPNTEAFF,TGTGCCAGCGATAAGGGACTCCCGAACACTGAAGCTTTCTTT,TRBJ1-1,TRBV7-9,once,.